The 2 T cell receptor beta chains below all came from one sample that was sequenced in a study of blood T cell repertoires in COVID-19. This table comes from immunoSEQ multiplex PCR, and its TCRdb copy is limited to in-frame clones, with some not included. Found here are around 300,000 clones, nearly 90% of them singletons; the top ten hold under 1.1%. Sample: peripheral blood. These receptors were taken from a woman in her thirties or forties with COVID-19, enrolled during active disease.

The chain carries TRBV27 and TRBJ2-7; TRBD1 matches 7 bases. Germline CDR1 MNHEY, CDR2 SMNVEV (reference sequence). This CDR3 comprises 17 residues. V lost 1 base, J lost 0 bases, and 9 bases stayed unmatched. The DNA of the CDR3 is TGTGCCAGCAGTTTATTCATTACAGGGGCGTCCTCCTACGAGCAGTACTTC. Amino acid sequence: CASSLFITGASSYEQYF.

This chain joins TRBV30 and TRBJ1-6, with D hard to call. The CDR3 loop spans 13 amino acids. Germline CDR1 and CDR2: GTSNPN and SVGIG (reference sequence). V dropped 3 bases and J dropped 6 bases, with 9 bases sitting between them. This CDR3 is CAWRGLTNSPLHF. CDR3 DNA: TGTGCCTGGAGAGGACTGACTAATTCACCCCTCCACTTT. Supplemented by reference TRBV30 and TRBJ1-6, the full variable domain reads SQTIHQWPATLVQPVGSPLSLECTVEGTSNPNLYWYRQAAGRGLQLLFYSVGIGQISSEVPQNLSASRPQDRQFILSSKKLLLSDSGFYLCAWRGLTNSPLHFGNGTRLTVT.